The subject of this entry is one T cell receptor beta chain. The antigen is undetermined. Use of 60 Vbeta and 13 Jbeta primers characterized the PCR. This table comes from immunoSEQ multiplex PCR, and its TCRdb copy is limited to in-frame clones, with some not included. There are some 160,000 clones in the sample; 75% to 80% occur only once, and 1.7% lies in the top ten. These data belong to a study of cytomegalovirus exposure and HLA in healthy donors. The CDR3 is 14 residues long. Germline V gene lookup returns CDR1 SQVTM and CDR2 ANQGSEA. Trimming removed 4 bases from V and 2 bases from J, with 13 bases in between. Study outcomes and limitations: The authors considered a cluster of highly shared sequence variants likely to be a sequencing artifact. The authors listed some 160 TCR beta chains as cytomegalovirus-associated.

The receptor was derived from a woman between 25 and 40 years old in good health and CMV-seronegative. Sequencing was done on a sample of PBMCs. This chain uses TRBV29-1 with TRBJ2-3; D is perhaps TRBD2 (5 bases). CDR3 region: CSVVSGRATDTQYF. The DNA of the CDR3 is TGCAGCGTTGTATCGGGAAGGGCCACAGATACGCAGTATTTT.